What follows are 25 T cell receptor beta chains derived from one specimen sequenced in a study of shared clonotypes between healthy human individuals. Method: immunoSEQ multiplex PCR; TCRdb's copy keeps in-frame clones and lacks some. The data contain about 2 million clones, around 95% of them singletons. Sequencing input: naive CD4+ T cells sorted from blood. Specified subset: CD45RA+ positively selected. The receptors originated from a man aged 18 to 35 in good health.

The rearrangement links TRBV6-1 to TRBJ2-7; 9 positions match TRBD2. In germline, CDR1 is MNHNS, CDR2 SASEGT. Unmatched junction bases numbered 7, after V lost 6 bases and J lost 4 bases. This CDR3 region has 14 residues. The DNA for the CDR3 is TGTGCCAGCAGCCATGGACTAGCGTCGTACGAGCAGTACTTC. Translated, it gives CASSHGLASYEQYF.

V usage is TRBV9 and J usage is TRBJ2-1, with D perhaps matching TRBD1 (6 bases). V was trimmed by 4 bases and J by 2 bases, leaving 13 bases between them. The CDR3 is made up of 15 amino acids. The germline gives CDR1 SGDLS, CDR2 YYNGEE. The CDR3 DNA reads TGTGCCAGCAGCCCCCGGGACACGACCTACAATGAGCAGTTCTTC. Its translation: CASSPRDTTYNEQFF.

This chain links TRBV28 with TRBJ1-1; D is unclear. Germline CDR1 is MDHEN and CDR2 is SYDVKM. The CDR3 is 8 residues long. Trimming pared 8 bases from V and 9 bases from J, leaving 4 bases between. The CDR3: CASQKAFF. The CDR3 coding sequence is TGTGCCAGCCAGAAAGCTTTCTTT.

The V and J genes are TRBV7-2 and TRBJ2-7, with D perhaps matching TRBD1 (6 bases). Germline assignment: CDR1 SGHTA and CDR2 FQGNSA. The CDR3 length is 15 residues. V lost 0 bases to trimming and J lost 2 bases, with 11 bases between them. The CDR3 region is CASSLARTAAYEQYF. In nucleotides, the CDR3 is TGTGCCAGCAGCTTAGCGCGGACAGCGGCCTACGAGCAGTACTTC.

The CDR3 loop reads CSVDGTGSSYNEQFF. The CDR3 DNA is TGCAGCGTTGATGGGACAGGGAGCTCCTACAATGAGCAGTTCTTC. The V gene is TRBV29-1, the J gene TRBJ2-1; 9 bases align to TRBD1. This CDR3 is 15 amino acids long. Per the germline V gene, CDR1 is SQVTM and CDR2 is ANQGSEA. Trimming cost V 3 bases and J 0 bases; bases outside gene matches: 3.

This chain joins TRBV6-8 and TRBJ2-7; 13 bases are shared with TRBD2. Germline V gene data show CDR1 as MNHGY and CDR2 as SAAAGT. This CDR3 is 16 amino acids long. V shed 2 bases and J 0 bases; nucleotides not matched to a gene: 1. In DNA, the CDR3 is TGTGCCAGCAGTTACGGACTAGCGGGAGTCTCCTACGAGCAGTACTTC. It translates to CASSYGLAGVSYEQYF.

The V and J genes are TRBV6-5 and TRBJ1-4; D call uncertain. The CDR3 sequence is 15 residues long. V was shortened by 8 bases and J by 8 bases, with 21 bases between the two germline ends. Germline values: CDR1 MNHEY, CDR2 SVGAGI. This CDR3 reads CASLPSRGQREKLFF. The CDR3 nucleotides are TGTGCCAGCCTCCCGTCGCGTGGGCAACGCGAAAAACTGTTTTTT.

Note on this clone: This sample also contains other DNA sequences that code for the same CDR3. CDR3 coding DNA: TGTGCCAGCAGTCGGGACAGGGGTTACGAGCAGTACTTC. Translation gives CASSRDRGYEQYF. The V gene is TRBV6-5, the J gene TRBJ2-7; 10 positions match TRBD1. Looked up from germline, CDR1 is MNHEY and CDR2 is SVGAGI. This CDR3 has 13 residues. The trim removed 5 bases at V and 4 bases at J, leaving 2 bases unmatched.

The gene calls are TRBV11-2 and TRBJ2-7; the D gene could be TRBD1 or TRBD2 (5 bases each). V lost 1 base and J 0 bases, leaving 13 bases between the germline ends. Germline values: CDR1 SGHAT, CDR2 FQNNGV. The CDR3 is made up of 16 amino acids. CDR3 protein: CASSLVRWGSSYEQYF. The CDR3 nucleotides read TGTGCCAGCAGCTTAGTCAGATGGGGGAGCTCCTACGAGCAGTACTTC. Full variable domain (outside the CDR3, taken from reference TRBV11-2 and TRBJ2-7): EAGVAQSPRYKIIEKRQSVAFWCNPISGHATLYWYQQILGQGPKLLIQFQNNGVVDDSQLPKDRFSAERLKGVDSTLKIQPAKLEDSAVYLCASSLVRWGSSYEQYFGPGTRLTVT.

CDR3 amino acids: CASKKQGSTDTQYF. CDR3 coding DNA: TGTGCCAGCAAAAAACAGGGATCCACAGATACGCAGTATTTT. The J gene is TRBJ2-3, the V gene TRBV2; TRBD1 is a possible D gene (6 bases). The length of the CDR3 is 14 residues. V gave up 7 bases and J gave up 2 bases, with 13 bases separating them. The germline CDR1 and CDR2 sequences are SNHLY and FYNNEI. The full variable domain, rest sourced from reference TRBV2 and TRBJ2-3, is EPEVTQTPSHQVTQMGQEVILRCVPISNHLYFYWYRQILGQKVEFLVSFYNNEISEKSEIFDDQFSVERPDGSNFTLKIRSTKLEDSAMYFCASKKQGSTDTQYFGPGTRLTVL.

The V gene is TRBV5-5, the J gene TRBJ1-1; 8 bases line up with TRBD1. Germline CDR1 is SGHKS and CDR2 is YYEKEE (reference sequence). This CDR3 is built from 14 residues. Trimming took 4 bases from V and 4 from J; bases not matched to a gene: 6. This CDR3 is CASSPRDRLTEAFF. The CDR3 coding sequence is TGTGCCAGCAGCCCCCGGGACAGGCTCACTGAAGCTTTCTTT. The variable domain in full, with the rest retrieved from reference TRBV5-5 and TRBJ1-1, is DAGVTQSPTHLIKTRGQQVTLRCSPISGHKSVSWYQQVLGQGPQFIFQYYEKEERGRGNFPDRFSARQFPNYSSELNVNALLLGDSALYLCASSPRDRLTEAFFGQGTRLTVV.

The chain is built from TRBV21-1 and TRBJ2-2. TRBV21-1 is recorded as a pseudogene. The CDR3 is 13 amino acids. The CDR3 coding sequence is TGTGCCAGCAGCAATACGCCAACCGGGGAGCTGTTTTTT. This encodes CASSNTPTGELFF.

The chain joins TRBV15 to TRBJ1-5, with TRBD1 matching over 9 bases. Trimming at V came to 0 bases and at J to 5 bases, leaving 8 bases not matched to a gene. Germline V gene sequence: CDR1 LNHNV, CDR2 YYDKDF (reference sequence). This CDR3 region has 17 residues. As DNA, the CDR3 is TGTGCCACCAGCAGAGATTCGGGGACAGGGACCCATCAGCCCCAGCATTTT. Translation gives CATSRDSGTGTHQPQHF.

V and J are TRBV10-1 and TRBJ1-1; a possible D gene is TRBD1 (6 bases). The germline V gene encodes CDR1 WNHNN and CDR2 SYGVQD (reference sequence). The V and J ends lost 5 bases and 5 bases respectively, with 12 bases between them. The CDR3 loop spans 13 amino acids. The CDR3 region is CASSPGATTEAFF. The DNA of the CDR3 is TGCGCCAGCAGTCCGGGGGCGACGACTGAAGCTTTCTTT.

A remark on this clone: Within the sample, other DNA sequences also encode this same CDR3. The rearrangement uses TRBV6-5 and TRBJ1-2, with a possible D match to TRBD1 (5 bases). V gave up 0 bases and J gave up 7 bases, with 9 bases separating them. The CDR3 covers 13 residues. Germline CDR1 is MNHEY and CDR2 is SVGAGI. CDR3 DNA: TGTGCCAGCAGTTACTCTGGGGGGATTGGCTACACCTTC. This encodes CASSYSGGIGYTF.

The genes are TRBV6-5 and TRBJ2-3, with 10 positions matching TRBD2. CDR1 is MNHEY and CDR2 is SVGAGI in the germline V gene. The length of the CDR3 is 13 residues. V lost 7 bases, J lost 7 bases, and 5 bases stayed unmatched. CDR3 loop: CASKLAGVNTQYF. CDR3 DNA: TGTGCCAGCAAGCTAGCGGGGGTGAATACGCAGTATTTT.

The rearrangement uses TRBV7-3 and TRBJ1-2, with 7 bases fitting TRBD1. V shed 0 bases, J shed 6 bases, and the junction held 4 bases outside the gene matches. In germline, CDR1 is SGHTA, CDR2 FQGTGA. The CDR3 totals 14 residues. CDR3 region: CASSLTQTGHGYTF. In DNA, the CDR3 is TGTGCCAGCAGCTTAACGCAGACAGGGCATGGCTACACCTTC. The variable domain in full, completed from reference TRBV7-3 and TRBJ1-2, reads GAGVSQTPSNKVTEKGKYVELRCDPISGHTALYWYRQSLGQGPEFLIYFQGTGAADDSGLPNDRFFAVRPEGSVSTLKIQRTERGDSAVYLCASSLTQTGHGYTFGSGTRLTVV.

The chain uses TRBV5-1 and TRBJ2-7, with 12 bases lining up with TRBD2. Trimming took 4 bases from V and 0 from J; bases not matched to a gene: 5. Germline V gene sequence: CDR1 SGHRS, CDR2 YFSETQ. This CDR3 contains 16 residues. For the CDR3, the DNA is TGCGCCAGCAGCCCTCAACTAGCGGGGGGCTCCTACGAGCAGTACTTC. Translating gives CASSPQLAGGSYEQYF.

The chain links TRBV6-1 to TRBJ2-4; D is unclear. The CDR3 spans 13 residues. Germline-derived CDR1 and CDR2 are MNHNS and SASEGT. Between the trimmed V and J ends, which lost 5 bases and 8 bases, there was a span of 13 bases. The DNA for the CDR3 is TGTGCCAGCAGTTCCCTGCTGGTTGACATTCAGTACTTC. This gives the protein CASSSLLVDIQYF.

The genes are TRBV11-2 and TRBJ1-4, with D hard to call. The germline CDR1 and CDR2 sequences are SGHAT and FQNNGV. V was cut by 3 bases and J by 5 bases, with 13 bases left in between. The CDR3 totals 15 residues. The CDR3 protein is CASSFDSGFNEKLFF. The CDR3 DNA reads TGTGCCAGCAGCTTTGATTCGGGGTTCAATGAAAAACTGTTTTTT.

CDR3 sequence reads: CASSPGQGGFQPQHF. The CDR3 coding sequence is TGTGCCAGCAGCCCGGGACAGGGAGGGTTTCAGCCCCAGCATTTT. The V and J genes are TRBV7-2 and TRBJ1-5; 9 nucleotides line up with TRBD1. V was pared by 5 bases and J by 6 bases, with 8 bases of the junction left unmatched. The CDR3 has 15 amino acids. Germline V lookup: CDR1 SGHTA, CDR2 FQGNSA.

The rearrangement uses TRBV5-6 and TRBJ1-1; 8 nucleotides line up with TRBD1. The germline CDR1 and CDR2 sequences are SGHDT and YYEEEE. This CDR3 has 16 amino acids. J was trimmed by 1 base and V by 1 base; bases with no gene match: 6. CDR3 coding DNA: TGTGCCAGCAGCTTGTCAGGGGGCGCATGGAACACTGAAGCTTTCTTT. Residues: CASSLSGGAWNTEAFF. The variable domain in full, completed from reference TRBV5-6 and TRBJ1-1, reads DAGVTQSPTHLIKTRGQQVTLRCSPKSGHDTVSWYQQALGQGPQFIFQYYEEEERQRGNFPDRFSGHQFPNYSSELNVNALLLGDSALYLCASSLSGGAWNTEAFFGQGTRLTVV.

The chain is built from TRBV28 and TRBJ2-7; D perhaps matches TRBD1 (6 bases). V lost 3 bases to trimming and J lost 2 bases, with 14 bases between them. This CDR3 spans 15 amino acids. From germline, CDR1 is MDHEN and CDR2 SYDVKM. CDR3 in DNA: TGTGCCAGCAGTTTCGATAGGGGGAGTACCTACGAGCAGTACTTC. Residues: CASSFDRGSTYEQYF.

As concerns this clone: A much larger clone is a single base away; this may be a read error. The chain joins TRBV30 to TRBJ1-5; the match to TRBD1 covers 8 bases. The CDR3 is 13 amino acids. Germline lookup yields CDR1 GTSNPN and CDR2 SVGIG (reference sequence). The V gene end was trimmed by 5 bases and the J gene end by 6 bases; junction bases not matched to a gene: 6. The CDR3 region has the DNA TGTGCCTGGGGACAGGGAACGAGTCAGCCCCAGCATTTT. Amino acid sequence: CAWGQGTSQPQHF.

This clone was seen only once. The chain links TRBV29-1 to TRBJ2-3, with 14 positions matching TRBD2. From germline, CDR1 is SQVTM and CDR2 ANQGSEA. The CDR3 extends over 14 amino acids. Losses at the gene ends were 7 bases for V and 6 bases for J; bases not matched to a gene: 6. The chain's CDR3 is CSAGLAGGPDTQYF. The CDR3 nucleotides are TGCAGCGCTGGACTAGCGGGGGGACCCGATACGCAGTATTTT.